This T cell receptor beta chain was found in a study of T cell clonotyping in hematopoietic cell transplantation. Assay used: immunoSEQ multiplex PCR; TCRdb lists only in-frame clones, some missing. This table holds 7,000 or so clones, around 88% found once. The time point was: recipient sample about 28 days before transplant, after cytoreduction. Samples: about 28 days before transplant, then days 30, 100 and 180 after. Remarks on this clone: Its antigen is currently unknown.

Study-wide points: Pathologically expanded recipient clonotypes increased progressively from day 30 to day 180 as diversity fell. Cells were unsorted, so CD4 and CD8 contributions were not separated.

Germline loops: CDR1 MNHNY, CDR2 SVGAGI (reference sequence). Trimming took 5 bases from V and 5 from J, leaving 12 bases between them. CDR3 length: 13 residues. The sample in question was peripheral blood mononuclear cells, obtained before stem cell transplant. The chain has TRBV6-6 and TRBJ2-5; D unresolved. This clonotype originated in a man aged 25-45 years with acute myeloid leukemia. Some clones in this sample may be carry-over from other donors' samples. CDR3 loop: CASSKTMWETQYF. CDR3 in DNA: TGTGCCAGCAGTAAGACAATGTGGGAGACCCAGTACTTC.